The rows below give T cell receptor beta chains drawn from one sample of a study of vaccination and CD4 T cells after COVID-19. TCRdb re-called the PCR reads with MiXCR, one entry per CDR3 protein. The data contain about 11,000 distinct CDR3 sequences, about two thirds of them singletons. These receptors are not linked to any known antigen. The sample here was CD4+ T cells from blood, cultured in vitro, taken before SARS-CoV-2 vaccination. The receptors stem from a human donor who had recovered from COVID-19. The CDR3 runs from the conserved cysteine through the conserved F or W. D genes are given only for firm matches. Only some rows state a clone size, as once, few, many or a class for expanded clones.

TRBJ1-2	NA	few	TRBV20-1	TGCAGTGCTAGAACAGTATTCCATGGCTACACCTTC	CSARTVFHGYTF
TRBJ1-6	NA	NA	TRBV12-3/TRBV12-4	TGTGCCAGCTCTCCCGCCTCGAATTCACCCCTCCACTTT	CASSPASNSPLHF
TRBJ2-7	TRBD1	few	TRBV6-1	TGTGCCAGCAGATCACAGGGGGTAACCTACGAGCAGTACTTC	CASRSQGVTYEQYF
TRBJ1-1	NA	NA	TRBV20-1	TGCAGTGCCATTGGACCACCCAACACTGAAGCTTTCTTT	CSAIGPPNTEAFF
TRBJ2-5	TRBD1	NA	TRBV28	TGTGCCAGCAGCCCAACCCTGACAGGGGGCTATCAAGAGACCCAGTACTTC	CASSPTLTGGYQETQYF
TRBJ2-3	TRBD2	once	TRBV20-1	TGCAGTGCTAGAGCTAGCGGGAGGGCCAGTGGTACGCAGTATTTT	CSARASGRASGTQYF
TRBJ2-3	NA	NA	TRBV6-2/TRBV6-3	TGTGCCAGCAGTTACTCCCAGGCAGGTTCGTTGGATACGCAGTATTTT	CASSYSQAGSLDTQYF
TRBJ2-7	TRBD2	NA	TRBV11-3	TGTGCCAGCGGCTCGGGAGGTGTGCAGTACTTC	CASGSGGVQYF
TRBJ2-1	TRBD1	large	TRBV5-1	TGCGCCAGCAGCCCGAGACAGGGGGACAATGAGCAGTTCTTC	CASSPRQGDNEQFF
TRBJ1-6	NA	NA	TRBV5-1	TGCGCCAGCAGCTTGGAGTGGCGTATAGATTCACCCCTCCACTTT	CASSLEWRIDSPLHF
TRBJ2-2	NA	NA	TRBV15	TGTGCCACCAGCAGAGCTATTTACGGGGAGCTGTTTTTT	CATSRAIYGELFF
TRBJ2-3	TRBD2	NA	TRBV28	TGTGCCAGCAGCCAAGGAGCGGGAGCTGTATATACGCAGTATTTT	CASSQGAGAVYTQYF
TRBJ1-2	NA	NA	TRBV27	TGTGCCAGCTTCTCGGCAACTACTAACTATGGCTACACCTTC	CASFSATTNYGYTF
TRBJ2-1	NA	NA	TRBV20-1	TGCAGTGCTAGAGGGGGGGACTTTTCCACCTACAATGAGCAGTTCTTC	CSARGGDFSTYNEQFF
TRBJ1-3	NA	NA	TRBV6-2/TRBV6-3	TGTGCCAGCAGCTATAGTCACTCTGGAAACACCATATATTTT	CASSYSHSGNTIYF
TRBJ2-2	NA	NA	TRBV2	TGTGCCAGCAGTGTGGAGGGGAGCACCGGGGAGCTGTTTTTT	CASSVEGSTGELFF
TRBJ2-7	NA	NA	TRBV6-1	TGTGCCAGCAGTGAAGAAGGGACGTCACCCTACGAGCAGTACTTC	CASSEEGTSPYEQYF
TRBJ2-1	TRBD2	NA	TRBV6-1	TGTGCCAGCAGACCATCTAGCGGGAGGACCTACAATGAGCAGTTCTTC	CASRPSSGRTYNEQFF
TRBJ2-7	TRBD2	NA	TRBV7-2	TGTGCCAGCAGCTTTCCAAGGACTAGCGGGAGATTATCCTACGAGCAGTACTTC	CASSFPRTSGRLSYEQYF
TRBJ1-2	NA	few	TRBV6-1	TGTGCCAGCAAGCAGTTTTTTCGAGAGAGCACCTATGGCTACACCTTC	CASKQFFRESTYGYTF
TRBJ2-7	NA	NA	TRBV12-3/TRBV12-4	TGTGCCAGCAGTCTCAACTACGAGCAGTACTTC	CASSLNYEQYF
TRBJ1-1	NA	NA	TRBV30	TGTGCCTGGAGTGTGAACAGGAACACTGAAGCTTTCTTT	CAWSVNRNTEAFF